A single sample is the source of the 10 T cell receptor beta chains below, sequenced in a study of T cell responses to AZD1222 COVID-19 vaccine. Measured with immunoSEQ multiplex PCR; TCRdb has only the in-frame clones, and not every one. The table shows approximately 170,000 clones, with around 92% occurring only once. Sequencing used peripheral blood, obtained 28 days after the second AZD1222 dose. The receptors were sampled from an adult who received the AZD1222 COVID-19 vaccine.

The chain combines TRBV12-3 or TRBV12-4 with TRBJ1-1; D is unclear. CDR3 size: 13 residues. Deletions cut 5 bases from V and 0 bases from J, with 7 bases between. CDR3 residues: CASSASVNTEAFF. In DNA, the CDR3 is TGTGCCAGCAGTGCCTCGGTGAACACTGAAGCTTTCTTT.

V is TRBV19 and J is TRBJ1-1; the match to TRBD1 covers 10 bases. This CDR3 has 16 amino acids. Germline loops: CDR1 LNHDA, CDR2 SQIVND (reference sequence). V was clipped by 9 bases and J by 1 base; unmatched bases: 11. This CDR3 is CARTPGQGNPNTEAFF. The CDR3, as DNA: TGTGCCAGAACCCCGGGACAGGGGAATCCGAACACTGAAGCTTTCTTT.

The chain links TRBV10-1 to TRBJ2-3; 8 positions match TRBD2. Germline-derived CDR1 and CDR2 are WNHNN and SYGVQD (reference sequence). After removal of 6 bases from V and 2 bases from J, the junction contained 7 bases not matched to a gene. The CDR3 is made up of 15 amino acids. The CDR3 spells CASSRKRGYTDTQYF. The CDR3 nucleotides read TGCGCCAGCAGCAGGAAGCGGGGGTACACAGATACGCAGTATTTT.

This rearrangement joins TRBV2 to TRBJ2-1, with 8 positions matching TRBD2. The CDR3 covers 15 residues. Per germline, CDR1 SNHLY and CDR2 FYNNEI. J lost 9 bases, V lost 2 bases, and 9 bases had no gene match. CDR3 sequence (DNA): TGTGCCAGCAGTGAAACAGGGACTAGTAACGCTGAGCAGTTCTTC. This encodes CASSETGTSNAEQFF. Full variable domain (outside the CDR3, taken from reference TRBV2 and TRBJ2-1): EPEVTQTPSHQVTQMGQEVILRCVPISNHLYFYWYRQILGQKVEFLVSFYNNEISEKSEIFDDQFSVERPDGSNFTLKIRSTKLEDSAMYFCASSETGTSNAEQFFGPGTRLTVL.

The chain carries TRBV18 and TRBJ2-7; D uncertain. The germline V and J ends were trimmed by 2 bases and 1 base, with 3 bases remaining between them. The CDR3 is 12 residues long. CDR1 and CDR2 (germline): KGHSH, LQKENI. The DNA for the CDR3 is TGTGCCAGCTCACCAGAGTCCTACGAGCAGTACTTC. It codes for CASSPESYEQYF.

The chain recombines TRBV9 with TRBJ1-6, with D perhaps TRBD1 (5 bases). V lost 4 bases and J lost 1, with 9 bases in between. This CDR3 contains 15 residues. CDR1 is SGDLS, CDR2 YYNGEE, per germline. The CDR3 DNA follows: TGTGCCAGCAGCAATCAGGGTTCCTATAATTCACCCCTCCACTTT. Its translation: CASSNQGSYNSPLHF.

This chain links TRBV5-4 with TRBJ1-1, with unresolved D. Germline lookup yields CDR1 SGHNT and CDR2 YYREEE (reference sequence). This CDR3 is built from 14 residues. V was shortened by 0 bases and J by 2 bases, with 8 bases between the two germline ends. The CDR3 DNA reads TGTGCCAGCAGCTTGGACCGGGGAAACACTGAAGCTTTCTTT. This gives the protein CASSLDRGNTEAFF.

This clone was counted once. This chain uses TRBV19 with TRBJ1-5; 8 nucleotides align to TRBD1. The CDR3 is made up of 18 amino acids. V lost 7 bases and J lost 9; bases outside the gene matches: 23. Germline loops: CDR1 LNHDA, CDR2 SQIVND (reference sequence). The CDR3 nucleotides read TGTGCCAGTACTTCACCCGGACAGGGAGGACCCACAATCAGGCCCCAGCATTTT. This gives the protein CASTSPGQGGPTIRPQHF.

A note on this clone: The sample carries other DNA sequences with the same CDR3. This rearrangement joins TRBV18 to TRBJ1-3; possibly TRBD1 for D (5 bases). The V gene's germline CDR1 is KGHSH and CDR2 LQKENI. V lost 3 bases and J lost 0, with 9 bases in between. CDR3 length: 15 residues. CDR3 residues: CASSPRTGSGNTIYF. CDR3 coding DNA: TGTGCCAGCTCACCCCGAACAGGCTCTGGAAACACCATATATTTT.

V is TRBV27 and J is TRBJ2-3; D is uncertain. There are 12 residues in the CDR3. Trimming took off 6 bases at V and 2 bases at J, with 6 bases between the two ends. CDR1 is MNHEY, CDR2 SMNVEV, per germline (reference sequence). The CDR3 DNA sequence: TGTGCCAGCAGCGGCTCCACAGATACGCAGTATTTT. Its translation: CASSGSTDTQYF.